This T cell receptor (beta chain) was sequenced during a study of blood T cell repertoires in COVID-19. This clone is medium-sized (0.01 to 0.1%). The CDR3 extends over 14 amino acids. CDR1 is MNHEY and CDR2 is SVGEGT in the germline V gene. V shed 3 bases and J shed 4 bases, with 10 bases lying between them. Using immunoSEQ multiplex PCR, the repertoire was profiled, and TCRdb retains in-frame clones only, with some absent. The table has approximately 90,000 clones, about 77% seen once; the top ten hold about 6%. Sequencing was carried out using peripheral blood. The origin of this receptor is a man in his 70s with COVID-19, enrolled during active disease. V is TRBV6-2 or TRBV6-3 and J is TRBJ1-5; possibly TRBD1 for D (6 bases). The CDR3 nucleotides are TGTGCCAGCAGTTATTGGCAGGGGAATCAGCCCCAGCATTTT. Protein product: CASSYWQGNQPQHF.